The 14 T cell receptor beta chains presented below share a single source sample, sequenced in a study of human T cells and chemical hapten exposure. In TCRdb, the RACE reads were re-called with MiXCR into one record per CDR3 protein. The sample consists of a few hundred thousand distinct CDR3 sequences, 7.5% to 8% of them appearing once. Time point given: pre-sensitization, week 0. The sample's treatment: therapeutic diphenylcyclopropenone sensitization with weekly scalp DPC. Sequences were derived from whole blood, sampled in connection with sensitization to the hapten diphenylcyclopropenone (DPC). The receptor set was obtained from a man between 18 and 29 years old with alopecia areata. Some clones in this sample may be carry-over from other donors' samples.

The V call is TRBV4-2, the J call TRBJ2-1; 9 bases match TRBD2. CDR1 is LGHNA, CDR2 YNFKEQ, per germline. This CDR3 is built from 16 residues. V shed 0 bases and J 8 bases; nucleotides not matched to a gene: 8. CDR3: CASSQDLAGGRYEQFF. The CDR3 DNA reads as TGTGCCAGCAGCCAAGATTTGGCGGGGGGGCGTTATGAGCAGTTCTTC.

This clonotype has just a few counts. V is TRBV28 and J is TRBJ2-1; the D is unclear. V shed 2 bases and J shed 2 bases, with 10 bases lying between them. The germline V gene has CDR1 MDHEN and CDR2 SYDVKM. The CDR3 spans 15 residues. The CDR3 loop is CASSLERPTYNEQFF. CDR3 coding DNA: TGTGCCAGCAGTTTAGAGCGCCCTACCTACAATGAGCAGTTCTTC.

This clonotype has just a few counts. V usage is TRBV7-9 and J usage is TRBJ2-6, with D perhaps TRBD1 (6 bases). The CDR3 is 18 amino acids. CDR1 SEHNR and CDR2 FQNEAQ come from the germline V gene (reference sequence). Trimming left V 0 bases short and J 0 bases short, with 12 bases between. CDR3 DNA sequence: TGTGCCAGCAGCTTAGCCCCAGGGACAAGCTCTGGGGCCAACGTCCTGACTTTC. As protein: CASSLAPGTSSGANVLTF.

This clonotype has just a few counts. This sequence joins TRBV20-1 and TRBJ1-1; 9 bases agree with TRBD1. The CDR3 consists of 14 residues. The germline V gene encodes CDR1 DFQATT and CDR2 SNEGSKA (reference sequence). Unmatched junction bases numbered 6, after V lost 3 bases and J lost 4 bases. CDR3 in amino acids: CSASTGGPGTEAFF. In DNA, the CDR3 is TGCAGTGCTAGTACAGGGGGCCCTGGCACTGAAGCTTTCTTT.

The chain carries TRBV10-1 and TRBJ1-3; 7 bases are a match to TRBD1. Unmatched junction bases numbered 5, after V lost 3 bases and J lost 0 bases. CDR1 WNHNN and CDR2 SYGVQD come from the germline V gene (reference sequence). The CDR3 runs to 16 residues. CDR3 sequence reads: CASSERQGNSGNTIYF. As DNA, the CDR3 is TGCGCCAGCAGTGAACGACAGGGAAACTCTGGAAACACCATATATTTT.

This clonotype has a handful of counts. The genes are TRBV7-2 and TRBJ1-1; 8 bases are a match to TRBD1. Germline V gene lookup returns CDR1 SGHTA and CDR2 FQGNSA. The junction had 8 bases not matched to a gene; V was cut back by 4 bases and J by 1 base. The CDR3 loop spans 16 amino acids. The CDR3 protein is CASSSYRTGKNTEAFF. In nucleotides, the CDR3 is TGTGCCAGCAGCTCTTACAGGACAGGGAAGAACACTGAAGCTTTCTTT. Based on the CDR3 plus reference TRBV7-2 and TRBJ1-1, the full variable domain is GAGVSQSPSNKVTEKGKDVELRCDPISGHTALYWYRQSLGQGLEFLIYFQGNSAPDKSGLPSDRFSAERTGGSVSTLTIQRTQQEDSAVYLCASSSYRTGKNTEAFFGQGTRLTVV.

The table lists this clonotype with many counts. The chain is built from TRBV10-3 and TRBJ2-5, with D possibly being TRBD1 (6 bases). This CDR3 has 15 amino acids. Germline lookup yields CDR1 ENHRY and CDR2 SYGVKD. Deletions cut 2 bases from V and 4 bases from J, with 14 bases between. DNA of the CDR3: TGTGCCATCAGTGAGGCGAAGGACAGCAGAGAGACCCAGTACTTC. Translated, it gives CAISEAKDSRETQYF.

Ten or more counts support this clonotype. This chain links TRBV28 with TRBJ2-3; D tentatively reads TRBD1 or TRBD2 (5 bases each). Per the germline V gene, CDR1 is MDHEN and CDR2 is SYDVKM. V was pared by 4 bases and J by 5 bases, with 13 bases between. The CDR3 consists of 14 residues. CDR3 sequence: CASSYEGFVDTQYF. The CDR3 DNA reads TGTGCCAGCAGTTATGAGGGGTTCGTAGATACGCAGTATTTT.

In this sample, this clonotype turned up many times. The chain combines TRBV6-5 with TRBJ1-4; no definite D call. V lost 2 bases, J lost 5 bases, and 6 bases lay in between. CDR3 length equals 13 residues. Per the germline V gene, CDR1 is MNHEY and CDR2 is SVGAGI. CDR3 loop: CASSYGENEKLFF. The CDR3 region has the DNA TGTGCCAGCAGTTACGGGGAGAATGAAAAACTGTTTTTT.

The genes are TRBV10-2 and TRBJ1-4; 7 bases are shared with TRBD1. Germline CDR1 reads WSHSY; CDR2 reads SAAADI. This CDR3 comprises 14 residues. The ends lost 4 bases at V and 8 bases at J; junction bases unmatched: 7. The CDR3 DNA sequence: TGCGCCAGCAGTGCCGGGACAGCGGGGGAAAAACTGTTTTTT. Its translation: CASSAGTAGEKLFF.

CDR3 amino acids: CASSHGGEPLNTEAFF. For the CDR3, the DNA is TGCGCCAGCAGCCATGGAGGGGAACCCTTGAACACTGAAGCTTTCTTT. The V gene is TRBV4-3, the J gene TRBJ1-1; D is possibly TRBD1 (5 bases). The CDR3 covers 16 residues. CDR1 is LGHNA and CDR2 is YSLEER in the germline V gene. Trimming left V 3 bases short and J 0 bases short, with 14 bases between.

This clonotype has a handful of counts. CDR3 in DNA: TGTGCCAGCAGCCCCTGGGGGCTAGCGGGGTTAGAGACCCAGTACTTC. This codes for CASSPWGLAGLETQYF. This chain joins TRBV7-3 and TRBJ2-5; 9 bases fit TRBD2. The germline V gene has CDR1 SGHTA and CDR2 FQGTGA. V lost 5 bases and J lost 4; bases outside the gene matches: 11. The CDR3 consists of 16 residues.

This clonotype came up many times. The V gene is TRBV9, the J gene TRBJ2-6, with 8 bases identical to TRBD1. J gave up 0 bases and V 6 bases, and 5 bases lay outside the gene matches. Germline V gives CDR1 SGDLS, CDR2 YYNGEE. The CDR3 extends over 16 amino acids. CDR3 residues: CASNRGDFSGANVLTF. The CDR3 DNA reads TGTGCCAGCAACAGGGGGGATTTCTCTGGGGCCAACGTCCTGACTTTC. The complete variable domain, with remaining parts taken from reference TRBV9 and TRBJ2-6, reads DSGVTQTPKHLITATGQRVTLRCSPRSGDLSVYWYQQSLDQGLQFLIQYYNGEERAKGNILERFSAQQFPDLHSELNLSSLELGDSALYFCASNRGDFSGANVLTFGAGSRLTVL.

This clonotype was counted between two and nine times. The rearrangement joins TRBV29-1 to TRBJ2-5; 8 nucleotides match TRBD2. This CDR3 has 15 amino acids. Germline-derived CDR1 and CDR2 are SQVTM and ANQGSEA. V dropped 1 base and J dropped 5; count of bases not matched to a gene: 9. The CDR3 here is CSVEGVSGGYETQYF. CDR3 bases: TGCAGCGTTGAAGGCGTAAGCGGGGGATATGAGACCCAGTACTTC. Based on the CDR3 plus reference TRBV29-1 and TRBJ2-5, the full variable domain is SAVISQKPSRDICQRGTSLTIQCQVDSQVTMMFWYRQQPGQSLTLIATANQGSEATYESGFVIDKFPISRPNLTFSTLTVSNMSPEDSSIYLCSVEGVSGGYETQYFGPGTRLLVL.